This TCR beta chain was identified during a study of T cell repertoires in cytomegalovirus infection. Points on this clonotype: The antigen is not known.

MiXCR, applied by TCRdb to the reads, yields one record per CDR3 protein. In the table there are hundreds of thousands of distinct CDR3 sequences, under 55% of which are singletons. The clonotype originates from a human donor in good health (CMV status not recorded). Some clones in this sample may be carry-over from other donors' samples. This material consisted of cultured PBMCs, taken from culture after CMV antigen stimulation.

The CDR3 region is CASSSSPGQVYYEQYF. The CDR3 nucleotides read TGTGCCAGCAGTTCCTCCCCGGGACAGGTATACTACGAGCAGTACTTC. This sequence joins TRBV27 and TRBJ2-7; 8 bases map to TRBD1. The germline V gene encodes CDR1 MNHEY and CDR2 SMNVEV (reference sequence). The CDR3 is made up of 16 amino acids. Germline trimming cut 4 bases from V and 3 bases from J; bases unmatched to any gene: 11.